The 27 T cell receptor beta chains below all came from one sample that was sequenced in a study of a mutant IDH1 vaccine in newly diagnosed glioma (dated by TCRdb to the early 2020s). Libraries were built with the immunoSEQ multiplex PCR assay. This is the immuneACCESS table as TCRdb keeps it, with only in-frame sequences that have V and J called. A part of the clones is gone; compared with another copy, unresolved V genes explain less than half, and the rest is unexplained. This sample comprises tens of thousands of clones, around 80% of them detected only once. Together, the top ten hold around 7.2% of the sample. According to the study, the label for this sample's time point signals: week 5, during vaccination. Each vaccine dose was 300 ug of a 20-mer mutant IDH1 peptide in Montanide, given subcutaneously with topical imiquimod. These receptors lack a known antigen. The sample here was PBMCs, taken from a glioma patient whose treatment included an IDH1 peptide vaccine. The source is a man aged 35 to 55 with glioma. Some clones in this sample may be carry-over from other donors' samples.

The chain is built from TRBV15 and TRBJ2-4; no firm D call. Germline assignment: CDR1 LNHNV and CDR2 YYDKDF (reference sequence). The CDR3 has 13 residues. Between the trimmed V and J ends, which lost 5 bases and 5 bases, there was a span of 10 bases. The CDR3 region is CATSVTLQNIQYF. In DNA form, the CDR3 reads TGTGCCACCAGCGTGACTCTCCAAAACATTCAGTACTTC. Full variable domain (outside the CDR3, taken from reference TRBV15 and TRBJ2-4): DAMVIQNPRYQVTQFGKPVTLSCSQTLNHNVMYWYQQKSSQAPKLLFHYYDKDFNNEADTPDNFQSRRPNTSFCFLDIRSPGLGDTAMYLCATSVTLQNIQYFGAGTRLSVL.

This chain links TRBV14 with TRBJ1-2, with D unclear. The CDR3 has 14 amino acids. Germline-derived CDR1 and CDR2 are SGHDN and FVKESK. Trimming stripped 1 base from V and 8 bases from J, with 14 bases between. The CDR3 DNA is TGTGCCAGCAGCCAAGGGGCAGCTATGGACGGCTACACCTTC. Translated: CASSQGAAMDGYTF.

The V and J genes are TRBV4-1 and TRBJ2-3; D is unresolved. V was trimmed by 0 bases and J by 3 bases, leaving 7 bases between them. Germline CDR1 and CDR2: MGHRA and YSYEKL. This CDR3 has 14 amino acids. As DNA, the CDR3 is TGCGCCAGCAGCCAAGAAAGAGGAACAGATACGCAGTATTTT. This encodes CASSQERGTDTQYF.

This sequence joins TRBV21-1 and TRBJ1-2. TRBV21-1 has pseudogene status. The CDR3 loop spans 15 amino acids. CDR3 sequence (DNA): TGTGCCAGCAGCAAAGTCGGGATTGAGGGCTATGGCTACACCTTC. It is translated as CASSKVGIEGYGYTF.

The gene calls are TRBV7-9 and TRBJ1-3; D unresolved. This CDR3 comprises 15 residues. Germline V gene data show CDR1 as SEHNR and CDR2 as FQNEAQ (reference sequence). V was trimmed by 5 bases and J by 0 bases, leaving 11 bases between them. CDR3 coding DNA: TGTGCCAGCAGCCCGGGATCTAACTCTGGAAACACCATATATTTT. It translates to CASSPGSNSGNTIYF.

This clone has just a few counts. The V and J genes are TRBV5-1 and TRBJ1-1, with 9 nucleotides matching TRBD1. V shed 4 bases and J 5 bases; nucleotides not matched to a gene: 3. Looked up from germline, CDR1 is SGHRS and CDR2 is YFSETQ. The CDR3 is 13 residues long. The CDR3 loop is CASSHGTGTEAFF. For the CDR3, the DNA is TGCGCCAGCAGCCACGGGACAGGGACTGAAGCTTTCTTT.

This chain connects TRBV6-5 to TRBJ1-2; the D is unclear. There are 16 residues in the CDR3. The germline V gene has CDR1 MNHEY and CDR2 SVGAGI. The V and J ends lost 4 bases and 5 bases respectively, with 20 bases between them. The CDR3 nucleotides are TGTGCCAGCAGTTTACACGACCCAATTAAGCCGTATGGCTACACCTTC. Its translation is CASSLHDPIKPYGYTF.

This clone was observed a single time. The V call is TRBV5-6, the J call TRBJ1-2; 11 bases line up with TRBD1. Germline CDR1 is SGHDT and CDR2 is YYEEEE. Trimming cost V 4 bases and J 3 bases; bases outside gene matches: 5. This CDR3 is 15 amino acids long. The CDR3 DNA reads TGTGCCAGCAGCGGGCCGGGACAGGGGGACTATGGCTACACCTTC. Amino acid sequence: CASSGPGQGDYGYTF.

The chain is built from TRBV7-6 and TRBJ2-1; D may be TRBD2 (7 bases). V dropped 4 bases and J dropped 4 bases, with 11 bases sitting between them. The CDR3 loop spans 14 amino acids. Germline V CDR1 and CDR2: SGHVS, FNYEAQ. The CDR3 coding sequence is TGTGCCAGCAGCTGGGGGAGGGGGTACAATGAGCAGTTCTTC. Its protein product is CASSWGRGYNEQFF.

The V and J genes are TRBV9 and TRBJ2-7; 9 bases match TRBD1. The V and J ends lost 3 bases and 9 bases, in that order; junction bases with no gene match: 7. The CDR3 is made up of 13 amino acids. From germline, CDR1 is SGDLS and CDR2 YYNGEE. The CDR3 loop is CASSAGTGQPQYF. The CDR3 DNA is TGTGCCAGCAGCGCAGGGACAGGGCAGCCGCAGTACTTC.

The chain joins TRBV4-1 to TRBJ2-5; D not resolved. Trimming left V 2 bases short and J 3 bases short, with 4 bases between. Germline V CDR1 and CDR2: MGHRA, YSYEKL. This CDR3 is built from 12 residues. The CDR3: CASSQSEETQYF. The CDR3 region has the DNA TGCGCCAGCAGCCAATCCGAAGAGACCCAGTACTTC.

This sequence joins TRBV4-3 and TRBJ1-1; 9 bases align to TRBD1. The germline gives CDR1 LGHNA, CDR2 YSLEER. Unmatched junction bases numbered 4, after V lost 6 bases and J lost 8 bases. This CDR3 spans 12 amino acids. CDR3 nucleotides: TGCGCCAGCAGTCCCACAGGGGGCGAAGCTTTCTTT. Translated: CASSPTGGEAFF.

The CDR3 region is CASSQVYRALTDTQYF. CDR3 in DNA: TGTGCCAGCAGCCAAGTATACCGGGCACTCACAGATACGCAGTATTTT. This chain connects TRBV14 to TRBJ2-3, with unresolved D. Trimming removed 1 base from V and 2 bases from J, with 13 bases in between. CDR1 and CDR2 from the germline V gene are SGHDN and FVKESK. CDR3 length: 16 residues.

The chain has TRBV10-3 and TRBJ2-7; 10 positions match TRBD2. The V gene end was trimmed by 5 bases and the J gene end by 0 bases; junction bases not matched to a gene: 1. The length of the CDR3 is 14 residues. Germline loops: CDR1 ENHRY, CDR2 SYGVKD. The CDR3 region is CAISTSGNSYEQYF. CDR3 bases: TGTGCCATCAGTACTAGCGGGAACTCCTACGAGCAGTACTTC.

This chain uses TRBV7-8 with TRBJ2-7, with D perhaps matching TRBD2 (6 bases). Trimming shortened V by 0 bases and J by 6 bases, and 12 bases separated the two germline ends. The germline V gene encodes CDR1 SGHVS and CDR2 FQNEAQ. The CDR3 sequence is 14 residues long. The CDR3 region is CASSLAQGGSEQYF. CDR3 DNA: TGTGCCAGCAGCTTAGCTCAAGGAGGGAGCGAGCAGTACTTC. Together with reference TRBV7-8 and TRBJ2-7, the CDR3 gives the full variable domain: GAGVSQSPRYKVAKRGQDVALRCDPISGHVSLFWYQQALGQGPEFLTYFQNEAQLDKSGLPSDRFFAERPEGSVSTLKIQRTQQEDSAVYLCASSLAQGGSEQYFGPGTRLTVT.

V usage is TRBV5-1 and J usage is TRBJ1-1; the D gene is possibly TRBD1 (5 bases). Germline loops: CDR1 SGHRS, CDR2 YFSETQ. Trimming pared 0 bases from V and 3 bases from J, leaving 21 bases between. This CDR3 contains 18 residues. The CDR3 sequence is CASSLGHAGGASDTEAFF. CDR3 in DNA: TGCGCCAGCAGCTTGGGTCACGCGGGAGGGGCGAGCGACACTGAAGCTTTCTTT.

This clone has a single count. The J gene is TRBJ1-4, the V gene TRBV19; 8 bases are a match to TRBD1. The ends lost 5 bases at V and 2 bases at J; junction bases unmatched: 4. The germline V gene has CDR1 LNHDA and CDR2 SQIVND (reference sequence). This CDR3 has 15 amino acids. CDR3 amino acids: CASSQGARTNEKLFF. As DNA, the CDR3 is TGTGCCAGTAGTCAGGGGGCGCGGACTAATGAAAAACTGTTTTTT.

The CDR3 nucleotides read TGTGCCAGCAGCAGGGGACAGGAAGAGACCCAGTACTTC. Translated: CASSRGQEETQYF. V and J are TRBV7-2 and TRBJ2-5; 8 nucleotides match TRBD1. V lost 5 bases to trimming and J lost 3 bases; unmatched junction nucleotides: 2. This CDR3 has 13 residues. Germline V gene data show CDR1 as SGHTA and CDR2 as FQGNSA.

The chain recombines TRBV30 with TRBJ1-2, with 9 nucleotides matching TRBD1. This CDR3 region has 17 residues. V was pared by 4 bases and J by 3 bases, with 15 bases of the junction left unmatched. Germline V gene lookup returns CDR1 GTSNPN and CDR2 SVGIG (reference sequence). The CDR3 reads CAWISGTGRLVDYGYTF. In DNA form, the CDR3 reads TGTGCCTGGATCTCGGGGACAGGGAGGCTAGTGGACTATGGCTACACCTTC.

The V gene is TRBV6-4, the J gene TRBJ2-3, with 11 bases aligning to TRBD2. The trim removed 2 bases at V and 3 bases at J, leaving 7 bases unmatched. The CDR3 length is 17 residues. Germline lookup yields CDR1 MRHNA and CDR2 SNTAGT. The CDR3, as DNA: TGTGCCAGCAGTGACGTTTTGACTAGCGGGGTAACAGATACGCAGTATTTT. Protein sequence: CASSDVLTSGVTDTQYF.

This clone was recorded once. The chain has TRBV30 and TRBJ2-7, with D perhaps matching TRBD2 (6 bases). V shed 4 bases and J shed 3 bases, with 16 bases lying between them. CDR3 size: 14 residues. Germline CDR1 GTSNPN, CDR2 SVGIG (reference sequence). CDR3 DNA sequence: TGTGCCTGGAAGGACTCCCCGGGGGACTACGAGCAGTACTTC. It is translated as CAWKDSPGDYEQYF.

CDR3 amino acids: CASSLTLHEQYF. CDR3 coding DNA: TGTGCCAGCAGCTTAACCCTCCACGAGCAGTACTTC. The rearrangement links TRBV7-8 to TRBJ2-7; D remains ambiguous. The germline V gene has CDR1 SGHVS and CDR2 FQNEAQ. V was clipped by 2 bases and J by 5 bases, with 7 bases between them. The CDR3 covers 12 residues. Looking up the rest from reference TRBV7-8 and TRBJ2-7 gives the full variable domain: GAGVSQSPRYKVAKRGQDVALRCDPISGHVSLFWYQQALGQGPEFLTYFQNEAQLDKSGLPSDRFFAERPEGSVSTLKIQRTQQEDSAVYLCASSLTLHEQYFGPGTRLTVT.

The V gene is TRBV5-4, the J gene TRBJ1-1, with D possibly TRBD1 on 6 matching bases. This CDR3 is built from 14 residues. V gave up 5 bases and J gave up 5 bases, with 16 bases separating them. Germline CDR1 and CDR2: SGHNT and YYREEE (reference sequence). The CDR3, as DNA: TGTGCCAGCAGTACCTCCCGGGGGCAGACTGAAGCTTTCTTT. Translation gives CASSTSRGQTEAFF.

The chain uses TRBV5-8 and TRBJ1-5, with D unresolved. V lost 4 bases and J 7 bases, leaving 15 bases between the germline ends. Germline V lookup: CDR1 SGHTS, CDR2 YDEGEE. This CDR3 region has 14 residues. The CDR3 protein is CASSNQPVGQPQHF. DNA of the CDR3: TGTGCCAGCAGCAATCAACCGGTGGGCCAGCCCCAGCATTTT.

This chain uses TRBV10-3 with TRBJ1-5; a weak D match, TRBD1 (5 bases). CDR3 length equals 14 residues. Germline assignment: CDR1 ENHRY and CDR2 SYGVKD. Trimming cost V 6 bases and J 3 bases, with 12 bases left between them. CDR3 sequence: CAIRDQGDNQPQHF. The DNA of the CDR3 is TGTGCCATCAGGGATCAAGGGGACAATCAGCCCCAGCATTTT.

The J gene is TRBJ2-7, the V gene TRBV9; the match to TRBD1 covers 11 bases. The V segment lost 0 bases and the J segment 4 bases; nucleotides outside the gene matches: 6. Looked up from germline, CDR1 is SGDLS and CDR2 is YYNGEE. The CDR3 spans 16 residues. CDR3 region: CASSVAPGQGEYEQYF. CDR3 sequence (DNA): TGTGCCAGCAGCGTAGCCCCGGGACAGGGGGAATACGAGCAGTACTTC.

This clone was seen a few times. This chain joins TRBV6-5 and TRBJ1-4, with a possible D match to TRBD1 (5 bases). Germline CDR1 reads MNHEY; CDR2 reads SVGAGI. V was cut by 6 bases and J by 7 bases, with 15 bases left in between. The CDR3 is 14 residues long. The chain's CDR3 is CASSRTARGEKLFF. The CDR3 DNA reads as TGTGCCAGCAGCCGGACGGCGAGGGGTGAAAAACTGTTTTTT.